This TCR beta chain is from a study of radiotherapy plus CTLA-4 blockade in lung cancer. As for the study in general: An objective response was seen in 15% to 20% of patients, and disease control in around 31%. Notes on the study in general: After radiotherapy and ipilimumab, tumor-derived clones expanded in peripheral blood.

The protocol was immunoSEQ multiplex PCR, while the TCRdb copy is restricted to in-frame clones and leaves out a portion. The table has about 86,000 clones, roughly four fifths seen once. In chemo-refractory metastatic non-small-cell lung cancer, patients got ipilimumab CTLA-4 blockade together with focal radiation. In regard to this clone: Its antigen is as yet unknown.

The CDR3 covers 12 residues. Trimming removed 4 bases at V and 7 bases at J, with 9 bases between. The germline V gene has CDR1 SGHTA and CDR2 FQGTGA. Sequenced here: peripheral blood, sampled from a patient treated with radiotherapy plus ipilimumab. The sequence was obtained from a human donor with non-small cell lung cancer who had stable disease on radiotherapy plus ipilimumab. The genes are TRBV7-3 and TRBJ2-3; D call uncertain. Here the CDR3 reads CASSSYEHTQYF. The CDR3 nucleotides are TGTGCCAGCAGCTCCTACGAGCATACGCAGTATTTT.